These T cell receptor beta chains were read from a single sample in a study of long-term antiretroviral therapy in people with HIV. Sequencing used immunoSEQ multiplex PCR; TCRdb keeps in-frame clones, though not all of them. The sample records 20,000 to 25,000 clones, approximately 84% being singletons. The sample here was unsorted PBMCs, taken 0.5 years after starting antiretroviral therapy. Source of these receptors: a man aged 18 to 29 with HIV. The CDR3 runs from the conserved cysteine through the conserved F or W. A D gene is named only where the DNA matches it firmly. Clone size is stated in some rows and not others, as once, few, many or a class when expanded.

NA	TRBV6-5	TRBJ1-2	NA	TGTGCCACCCAGGGTCGGGGGGAGTGGAATGGCTACACCTTC	CATQGRGEWNGYTF
NA	TRBV9	TRBJ1-2	NA	TGTGCCAGCAGCGCCCTAGAGGCTAACTATGGCTACACCTTC	CASSALEANYGYTF
TRBD2	TRBV7-7	TRBJ2-7	NA	TGTGCCAGCAGCCCGGGGGGGGCGCGGGAGCAGTACTTC	CASSPGGAREQYF
NA	TRBV5-6	TRBJ1-5	NA	TGTGCCAGCAGCTCGTCGGATCAGCCCCAGCATTTT	CASSSSDQPQHF
TRBD1	TRBV9	TRBJ2-3	NA	TGTGCCAGCAGCCAGGGGACAGGGGCGGAAGATACGCAGTATTTT	CASSQGTGAEDTQYF
NA	TRBV19	TRBJ1-1	NA	TGTGCCAGTAGTATAGTCGGTTTGAACACTGAAGCTTTCTTT	CASSIVGLNTEAFF
NA	TRBV19	TRBJ1-4	NA	TGTGCCAGTAGTATCGGCGGGACAACTAATGAAAAACTGTTTTTT	CASSIGGTTNEKLFF
NA	TRBV5-8	TRBJ2-6	few	TGTGCCAGCAGCTTGGGTATCTCTGGGGCCAACGTCCTGACTTTC	CASSLGISGANVLTF
TRBD1	TRBV2	TRBJ1-6	few	TGTGCCAGCAGTCCACGGACAGGGGATTCACCCCTCCACTTT	CASSPRTGDSPLHF
TRBD1	TRBV11-1	TRBJ2-1	NA	TGTGCCAGCAGCTTCGGGACAGGCGGCAATGAGCAGTTCTTC	CASSFGTGGNEQFF
NA	TRBV11-2	TRBJ2-3	NA	TGTGCCAGCAGCTTAGGGGCGGAGCGCACAGATACGCAGTATTTT	CASSLGAERTDTQYF
TRBD2	TRBV7-3	TRBJ2-5	once	TGTGCCAGCAGCCCCACTAGCGGCGGGAAAGAGACCCAGTACTTC	CASSPTSGGKETQYF
NA	TRBV4-3	TRBJ1-5	NA	TGCGCCAGCAGCCAAGATACGGTTCCAGGTGGGGGGCCCCAGCATTTT	CASSQDTVPGGGPQHF
TRBD1	TRBV28	TRBJ1-2	once	TGTGCCAGCAGGCTGCACAGGGGTGACTACACCTTC	CASRLHRGDYTF
NA	TRBV10-2	TRBJ2-1	NA	TGCGCCAGCAGTGAGTCAAGTTGGGGGCGGTCCCATGAGCAGTTCTTC	CASSESSWGRSHEQFF
TRBD2	TRBV25-1	TRBJ2-3	once	TGTGCCAGCAGTAGTTACGGGAGGCCCCCTAGCACAGATACGCAGTATTTT	CASSSYGRPPSTDTQYF
NA	TRBV5-1	TRBJ2-3	NA	TGCGCCAGCAGCGGGGCCGGCACAGATACGCAGTATTTT	CASSGAGTDTQYF
NA	TRBV9	TRBJ1-1	NA	TGTGCCAGCAGCGCAGACCCATTTAACACTGAAGCTTTCTTT	CASSADPFNTEAFF
NA	TRBV7-8	TRBJ1-4	NA	TGTGCCAGCAGCCCCCTTCAGGGTGCAACTAATGAAAAACTGTTTTTT	CASSPLQGATNEKLFF
NA	TRBV5-1	TRBJ2-1	NA	TGCGCCAGCAGCTTGGAAGGCAGAAGCTCCTACAATGAGCAGTTCTTC	CASSLEGRSSYNEQFF
NA	TRBV7-5	TRBJ2-5	NA	TGTGCCAGAAGCTCAGGGCGGGAGGACCAAGAGACCCAGTACTTC	CARSSGREDQETQYF
TRBD2	TRBV4-1	TRBJ2-7	few	TGCGCCAGCAGCCGGACTAGCGGTCACGAGCAGTACTTC	CASSRTSGHEQYF
NA	TRBV25-1	TRBJ1-2	NA	TGTGCCAGCAGTGAGATGGGGGGCTACACCTTC	CASSEMGGYTF
TRBD2	TRBV4-3	TRBJ2-7	NA	TGCGCCAGCCGCCTCGGGACTAGCGCCTCCTACGAGCAGTACTTC	CASRLGTSASYEQYF
NA	TRBV27	TRBJ1-4	NA	TGTGCCAGCAGTTTATGGGCTGCAACTAATGAAAAACTGTTTTTT	CASSLWAATNEKLFF
NA	TRBV7-3	TRBJ1-2	NA	TGTGCCAGCAGCTCCCGTGGGGGGGATGGGGGCTACACCTTC	CASSSRGGDGGYTF
TRBD2	TRBV4-2	TRBJ2-2	NA	TGTGCCAGCAGCATGGGGGGGGCGAACACCGGGGAGCTGTTTTTT	CASSMGGANTGELFF
TRBD2	TRBV19	TRBJ2-3	NA	TGTGCCAGTACCCCGGGGGCTAGCGGGACAGATACGCAGTATTTT	CASTPGASGTDTQYF
NA	TRBV7-2	TRBJ2-7	NA	TGTGCCAGCAGCTTAGATTCGGCGGTTAAAGCCTACGAGCAGTACTTC	CASSLDSAVKAYEQYF